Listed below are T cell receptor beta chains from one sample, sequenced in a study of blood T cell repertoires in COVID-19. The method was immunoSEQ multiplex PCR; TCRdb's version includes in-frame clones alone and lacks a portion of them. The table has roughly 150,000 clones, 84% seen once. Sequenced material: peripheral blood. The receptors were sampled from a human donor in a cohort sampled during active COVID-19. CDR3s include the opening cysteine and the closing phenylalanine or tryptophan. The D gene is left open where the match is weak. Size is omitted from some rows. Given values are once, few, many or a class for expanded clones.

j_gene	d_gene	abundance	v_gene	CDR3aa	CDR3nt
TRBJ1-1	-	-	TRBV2	CASRVQTGNTEAFF	TGTGCCAGCAGAGTCCAAACAGGGAATACTGAAGCTTTCTTT
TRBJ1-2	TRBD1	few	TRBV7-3	CASTPDPTGGPYTF	TGTGCCAGCACCCCGGACCCGACAGGGGGCCCTTACACCTTC
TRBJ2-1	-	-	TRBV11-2	CASTKQGFPNEQFF	TGTGCCAGCACAAAACAGGGCTTCCCCAATGAGCAGTTCTTC
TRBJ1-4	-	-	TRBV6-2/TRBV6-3	CASSYGRVGEKLFF	TGTGCCAGCAGTTACGGCAGGGTTGGTGAAAAACTGTTTTTT
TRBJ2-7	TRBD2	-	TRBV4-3	CASSQSRLAVYEQYF	TGCGCCAGCAGCCAATCGAGACTAGCAGTCTACGAGCAGTACTTC
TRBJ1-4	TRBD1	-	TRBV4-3	CASSPGDSGLTEKLFF	TGCGCCAGCAGCCCAGGGGACAGCGGGCTTACTGAAAAACTGTTTTTT
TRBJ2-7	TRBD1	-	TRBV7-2	CASSLDLDRAPYEQYF	TGTGCCAGCAGCTTAGATCTCGACAGGGCCCCCTACGAGCAGTACTTC
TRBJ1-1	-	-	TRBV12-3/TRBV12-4	CASSWDKSYEAFF	TGTGCCAGCAGTTGGGACAAGAGTTATGAAGCTTTCTTT
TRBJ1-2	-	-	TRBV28	CASSYSGVGGYTF	TGTGCCAGCAGTTATTCAGGGGTTGGGGGCTACACCTTC
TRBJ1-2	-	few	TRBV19	CASSIGGADYGYTF	TGTGCCAGTAGTATAGGGGGCGCAGACTATGGCTACACCTTC
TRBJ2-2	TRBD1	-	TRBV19	CASIQGQGGTGELFF	TGTGCCAGCATACAGGGACAGGGAGGCACCGGGGAGCTGTTTTTT
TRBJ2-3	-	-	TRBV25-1	CASSAHGGLRTDTQYF	TGTGCCAGCAGTGCCCACGGGGGACTTCGCACAGATACGCAGTATTTT
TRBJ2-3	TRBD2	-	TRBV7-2	CASRLTSGRADTQYF	TGTGCCAGCAGACTGACTAGCGGGAGAGCAGATACGCAGTATTTT
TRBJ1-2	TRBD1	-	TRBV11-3	CASGQGTFGYTF	TGTGCCAGCGGACAGGGGACCTTTGGCTACACCTTC
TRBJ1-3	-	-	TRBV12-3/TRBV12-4	CASSLGANTIYF	TGTGCCAGCAGTTTGGGGGCGAACACCATATATTTT